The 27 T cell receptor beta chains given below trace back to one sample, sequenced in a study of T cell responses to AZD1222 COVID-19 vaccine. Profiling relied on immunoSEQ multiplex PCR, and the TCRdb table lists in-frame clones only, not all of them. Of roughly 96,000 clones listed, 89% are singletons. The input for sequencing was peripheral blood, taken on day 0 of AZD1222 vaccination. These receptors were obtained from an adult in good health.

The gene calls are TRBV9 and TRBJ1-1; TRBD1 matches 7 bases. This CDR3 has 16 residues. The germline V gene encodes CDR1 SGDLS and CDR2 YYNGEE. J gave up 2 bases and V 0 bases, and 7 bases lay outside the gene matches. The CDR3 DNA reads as TGTGCCAGCAGCGTAGGGCTCAGGGACAGAAACACTGAAGCTTTCTTT. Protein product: CASSVGLRDRNTEAFF.

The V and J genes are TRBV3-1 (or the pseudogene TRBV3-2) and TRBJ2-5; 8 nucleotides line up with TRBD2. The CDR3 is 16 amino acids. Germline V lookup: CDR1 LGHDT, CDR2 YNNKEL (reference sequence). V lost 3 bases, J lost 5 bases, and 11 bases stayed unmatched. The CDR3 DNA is TGTGCCAGCAGCCACCTACTAGCGGATACGGCGGAGACCCAGTACTTC. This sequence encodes CASSHLLADTAETQYF.

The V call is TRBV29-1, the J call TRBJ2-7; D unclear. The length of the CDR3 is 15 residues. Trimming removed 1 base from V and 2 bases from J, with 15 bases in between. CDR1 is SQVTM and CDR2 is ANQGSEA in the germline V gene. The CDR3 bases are TGCAGCGTTGAAGGATCCCAGATAGGACCCTACGAGCAGTACTTC. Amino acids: CSVEGSQIGPYEQYF.

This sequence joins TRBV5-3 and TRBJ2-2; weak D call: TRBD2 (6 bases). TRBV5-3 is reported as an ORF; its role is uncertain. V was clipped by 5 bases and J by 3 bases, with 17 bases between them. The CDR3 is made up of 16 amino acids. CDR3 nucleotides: TGTGCCAGAAGAAAGGCGCGGGGCAGAGACACCGGGGAGCTGTTTTTT. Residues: CARRKARGRDTGELFF.

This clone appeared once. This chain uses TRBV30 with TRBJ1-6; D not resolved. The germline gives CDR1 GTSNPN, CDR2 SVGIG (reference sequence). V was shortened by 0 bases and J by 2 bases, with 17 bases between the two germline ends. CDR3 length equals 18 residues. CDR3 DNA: TGTGCCTGGAGTGTCGGGTTGGGCACCCCGACCTATAATTCACCCCTCCACTTT. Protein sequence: CAWSVGLGTPTYNSPLHF.

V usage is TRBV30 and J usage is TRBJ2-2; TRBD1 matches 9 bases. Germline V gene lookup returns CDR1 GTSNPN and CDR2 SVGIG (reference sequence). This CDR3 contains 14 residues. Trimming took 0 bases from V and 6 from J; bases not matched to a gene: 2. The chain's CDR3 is CAWSVQGASGELFF. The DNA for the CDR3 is TGTGCCTGGAGTGTACAGGGGGCGTCCGGGGAGCTGTTTTTT.

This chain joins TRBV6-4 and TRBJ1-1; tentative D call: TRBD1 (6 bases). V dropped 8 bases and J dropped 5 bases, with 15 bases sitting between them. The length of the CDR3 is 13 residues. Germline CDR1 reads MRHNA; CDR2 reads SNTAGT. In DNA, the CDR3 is TGTGCCAGCTACAGGGAGAAGAAAACTGAAGCTTTCTTT. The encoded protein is CASYREKKTEAFF.

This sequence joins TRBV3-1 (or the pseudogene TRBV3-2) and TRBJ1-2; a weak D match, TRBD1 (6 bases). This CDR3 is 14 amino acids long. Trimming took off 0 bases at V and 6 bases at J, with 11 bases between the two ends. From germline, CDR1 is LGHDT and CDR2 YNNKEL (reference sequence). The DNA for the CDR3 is TGTGCCAGCAGCCAAGAAACCAGGGGTAATGGCTACACCTTC. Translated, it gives CASSQETRGNGYTF.

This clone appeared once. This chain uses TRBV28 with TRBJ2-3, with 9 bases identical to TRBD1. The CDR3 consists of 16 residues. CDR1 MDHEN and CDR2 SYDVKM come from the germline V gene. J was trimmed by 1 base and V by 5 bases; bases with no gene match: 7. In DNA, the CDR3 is TGTGCCAGCAGTCCTGGGACAGGGCGCGGCACAGATACGCAGTATTTT. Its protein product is CASSPGTGRGTDTQYF.

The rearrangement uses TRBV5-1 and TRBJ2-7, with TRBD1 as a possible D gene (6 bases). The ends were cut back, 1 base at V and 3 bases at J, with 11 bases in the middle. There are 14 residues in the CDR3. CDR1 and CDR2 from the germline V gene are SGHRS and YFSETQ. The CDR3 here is CASSLSGDDYEQYF. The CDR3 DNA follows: TGCGCCAGCAGCTTGTCAGGGGACGACTACGAGCAGTACTTC.

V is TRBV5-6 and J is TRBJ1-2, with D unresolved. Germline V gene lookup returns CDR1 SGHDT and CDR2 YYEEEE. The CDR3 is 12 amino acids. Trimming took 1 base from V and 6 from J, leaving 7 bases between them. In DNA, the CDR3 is TGTGCCAGCAGCTTGATAATGGATGGCTACACCTTC. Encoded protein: CASSLIMDGYTF.

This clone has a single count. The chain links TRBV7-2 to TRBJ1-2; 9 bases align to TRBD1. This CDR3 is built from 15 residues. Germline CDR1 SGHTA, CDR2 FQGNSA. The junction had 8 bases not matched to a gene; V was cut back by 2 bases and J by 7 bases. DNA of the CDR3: TGTGCCAGCAGCTTACGGGCGGGACAGGGTTCTGGCTACACCTTC. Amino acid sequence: CASSLRAGQGSGYTF. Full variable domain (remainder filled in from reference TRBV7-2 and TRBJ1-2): GAGVSQSPSNKVTEKGKDVELRCDPISGHTALYWYRQSLGQGLEFLIYFQGNSAPDKSGLPSDRFSAERTGGSVSTLTIQRTQQEDSAVYLCASSLRAGQGSGYTFGSGTRLTVV.

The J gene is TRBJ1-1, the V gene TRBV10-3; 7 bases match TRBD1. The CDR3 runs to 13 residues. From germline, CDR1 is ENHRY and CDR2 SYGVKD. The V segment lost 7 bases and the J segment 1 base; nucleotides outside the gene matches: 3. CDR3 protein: CAITRDRNTEAFF. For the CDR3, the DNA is TGTGCCATCACGCGGGACAGGAACACTGAAGCTTTCTTT.

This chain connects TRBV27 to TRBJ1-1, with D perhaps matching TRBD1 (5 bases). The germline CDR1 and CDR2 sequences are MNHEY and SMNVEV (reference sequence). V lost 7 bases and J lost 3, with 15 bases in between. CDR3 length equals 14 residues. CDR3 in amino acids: CASTPRGGDTEAFF. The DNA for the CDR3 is TGTGCCAGCACCCCTAGGGGCGGGGACACTGAAGCTTTCTTT.

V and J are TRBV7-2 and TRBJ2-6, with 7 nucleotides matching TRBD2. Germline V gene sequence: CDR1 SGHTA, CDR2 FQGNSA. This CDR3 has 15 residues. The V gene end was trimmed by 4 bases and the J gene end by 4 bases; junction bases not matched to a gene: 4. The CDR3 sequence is CASSSAGTGANVLTF. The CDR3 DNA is TGTGCCAGCAGCTCAGCGGGGACGGGGGCCAACGTCCTGACTTTC.

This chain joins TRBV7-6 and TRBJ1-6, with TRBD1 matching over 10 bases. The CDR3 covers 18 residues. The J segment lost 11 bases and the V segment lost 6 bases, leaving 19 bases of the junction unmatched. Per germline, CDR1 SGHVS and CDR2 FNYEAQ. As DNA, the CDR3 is TGTGCCAGCAGTACCGGGACAGGGGTGTTCTCGGCTACTCCACCCCTCCACTTT. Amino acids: CASSTGTGVFSATPPLHF. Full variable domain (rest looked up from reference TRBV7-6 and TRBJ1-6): GAGVSQSPRYKVTKRGQDVALRCDPISGHVSLYWYRQALGQGPEFLTYFNYEAQQDKSGLPNDRFSAERPEGSISTLTIQRTEQRDSAMYRCASSTGTGVFSATPPLHFGNGTRLTVT.

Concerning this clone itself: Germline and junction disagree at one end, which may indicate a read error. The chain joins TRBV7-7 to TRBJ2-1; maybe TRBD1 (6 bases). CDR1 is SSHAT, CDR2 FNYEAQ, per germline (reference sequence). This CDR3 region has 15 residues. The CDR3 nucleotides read TGTGCTAGCAGCCAACTAGACAGGCCCGAGGGTGAGCAGTTCTTC. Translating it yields CASSQLDRPEGEQFF.

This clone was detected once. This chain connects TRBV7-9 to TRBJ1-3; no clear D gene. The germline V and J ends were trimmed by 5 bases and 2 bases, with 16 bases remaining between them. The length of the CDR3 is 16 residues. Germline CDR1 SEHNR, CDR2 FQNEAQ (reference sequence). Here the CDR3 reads CASSPAAGGAGNTIYF. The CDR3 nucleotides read TGTGCCAGCAGCCCCGCCGCGGGCGGGGCTGGAAACACCATATATTTT.

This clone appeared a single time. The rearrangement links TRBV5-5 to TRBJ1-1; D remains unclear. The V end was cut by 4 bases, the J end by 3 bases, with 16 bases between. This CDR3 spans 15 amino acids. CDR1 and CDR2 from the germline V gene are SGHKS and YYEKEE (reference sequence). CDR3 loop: CASSPGSGSDTEAFF. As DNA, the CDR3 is TGTGCCAGCAGCCCGGGGTCTGGTTCGGACACTGAAGCTTTCTTT.

As DNA, the CDR3 is TGTGCCAGCAGCTTGGCAGGAGTGAACGAGCAGTACTTC. Translation: CASSLAGVNEQYF. The chain has TRBV5-4 and TRBJ2-7, with unresolved D. The CDR3 contains 13 residues. Trimming removed 0 bases at V and 5 bases at J, with 9 bases between. Germline CDR1 is SGHNT and CDR2 is YYREEE (reference sequence).

As DNA, the CDR3 is TGCGCCAGCAGCTTCCAGGGCTCTAATGAAAAACTGTTTTTT. This gives the protein CASSFQGSNEKLFF. The chain carries TRBV5-1 and TRBJ1-4; D perhaps matches TRBD1 (5 bases). The V gene lost 2 bases and the J gene lost 3 bases, with 8 bases spanning the gap. CDR1 is SGHRS, CDR2 YFSETQ, per germline. The CDR3 loop spans 14 amino acids.

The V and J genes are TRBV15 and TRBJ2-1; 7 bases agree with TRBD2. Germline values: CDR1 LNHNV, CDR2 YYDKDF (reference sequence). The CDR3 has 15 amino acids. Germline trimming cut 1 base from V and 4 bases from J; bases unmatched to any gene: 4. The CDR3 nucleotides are TGTGCCACCAGCAGAGGAGGGGACTATTACAATGAGCAGTTCTTC. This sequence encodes CATSRGGDYYNEQFF.

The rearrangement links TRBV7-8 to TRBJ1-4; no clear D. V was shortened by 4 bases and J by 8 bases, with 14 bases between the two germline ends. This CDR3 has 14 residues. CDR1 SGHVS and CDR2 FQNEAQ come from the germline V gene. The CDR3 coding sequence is TGTGCCAGCAGCTCTGACACCTTCGGGGAAAAACTGTTTTTT. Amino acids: CASSSDTFGEKLFF. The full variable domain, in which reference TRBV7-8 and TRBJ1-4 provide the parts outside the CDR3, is GAGVSQSPRYKVAKRGQDVALRCDPISGHVSLFWYQQALGQGPEFLTYFQNEAQLDKSGLPSDRFFAERPEGSVSTLKIQRTQQEDSAVYLCASSSDTFGEKLFFGSGTQLSVL.

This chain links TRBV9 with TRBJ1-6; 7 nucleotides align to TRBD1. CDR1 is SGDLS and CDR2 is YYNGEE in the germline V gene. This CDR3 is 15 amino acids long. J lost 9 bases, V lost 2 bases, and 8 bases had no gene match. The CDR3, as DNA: TGTGCCAGCAGCGTGGCCGGGACAGTTGGTTCACCCCTCCACTTT. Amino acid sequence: CASSVAGTVGSPLHF.

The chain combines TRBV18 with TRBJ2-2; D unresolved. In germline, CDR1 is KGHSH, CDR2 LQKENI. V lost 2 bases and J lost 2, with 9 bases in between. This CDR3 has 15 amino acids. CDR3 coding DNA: TGTGCCAGCTCACCAAAGGCCCTAAACACCGGGGAGCTGTTTTTT. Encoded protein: CASSPKALNTGELFF. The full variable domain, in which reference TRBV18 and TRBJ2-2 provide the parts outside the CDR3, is NAGVMQNPRHLVRRRGQEARLRCSPMKGHSHVYWYRQLPEEGLKFMVYLQKENIIDESGMPKERFSAEFPKEGPSILRIQQVVRGDSAAYFCASSPKALNTGELFFGEGSRLTVL.

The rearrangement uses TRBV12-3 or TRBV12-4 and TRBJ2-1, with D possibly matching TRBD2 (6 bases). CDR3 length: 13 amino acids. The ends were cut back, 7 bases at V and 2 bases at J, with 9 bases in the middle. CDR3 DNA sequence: TGTGCCAGCAAGGAGGGCCCCTACAATGAGCAGTTCTTC. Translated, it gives CASKEGPYNEQFF.

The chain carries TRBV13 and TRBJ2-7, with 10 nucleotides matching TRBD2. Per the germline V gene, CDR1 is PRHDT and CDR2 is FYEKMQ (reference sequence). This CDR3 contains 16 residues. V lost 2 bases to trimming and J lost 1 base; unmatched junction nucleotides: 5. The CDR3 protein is CASSLSTSGRSYEQYF. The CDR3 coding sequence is TGTGCCAGCAGCTTATCGACTAGCGGGCGTTCCTACGAGCAGTACTTC. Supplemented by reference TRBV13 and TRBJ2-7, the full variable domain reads AAGVIQSPRHLIKEKRETATLKCYPIPRHDTVYWYQQGPGQDPQFLISFYEKMQSDKGSIPDRFSAQQFSDYHSELNMSSLELGDSALYFCASSLSTSGRSYEQYFGPGTRLTVT.